The source of this TCR beta chain is a study of Ad26.COV2.S vaccination and SARS-CoV-2 variants. General study findings and limits: Substantial post-vaccination breadth of spike-specific CD8+ and CD4+ T cell responses was reported. With respect to non-spike TCR breadth, vaccine and placebo recipients were similar.

Clones were sequenced by immunoSEQ multiplex PCR, and TCRdb holds only the in-frame ones, with some missing. Of 350,000 to 500,000 clones detected, 75% to 95% appear once; the ten largest clones hold 12%. The length of the CDR3 is 13 residues. CDR1 SEHNR and CDR2 FQNEAQ come from the germline V gene (reference sequence). The ends lost 2 bases at V and 3 bases at J; junction bases unmatched: 0. Sample treatment: 19 received Ad26.COV2.S at low or high dose, single or two shots; several received placebo; per-sample allocation not given. Samples came from day 63 after the first vaccine or placebo injection. This clone was detected once. Its cognate antigen is unknown.

The sample in question was peripheral blood, obtained in a trial of Ad26.COV2.S vaccine versus placebo. The receptor comes from a person aged 18-60 years who received the Ad26.COV2.S COVID-19 vaccine or a placebo. The chain has TRBV7-9 and TRBJ2-7; 8 positions agree with TRBD1. The CDR3 is CASSLTGGYEQYF. CDR3 sequence (DNA): TGTGCCAGCAGCTTAACAGGGGGCTACGAGCAGTACTTC. Complete variable domain (other parts from reference TRBV7-9 and TRBJ2-7): DTGVSQNPRHKITKRGQNVTFRCDPISEHNRLYWYRQTLGQGPEFLTYFQNEAQLEKSRLLSDRFSAERPKGSFSTLEIQRTEQGDSAMYLCASSLTGGYEQYFGPGTRLTVT.